This entry lists 16 T cell receptor beta chains sequenced from one sample in a study of fetal regulatory T cell absence and autoimmunity. Assay used: immunoSEQ multiplex PCR; TCRdb lists only in-frame clones, some missing. The sample has about 95,000 clones, around 72% seen once; the top ten hold about 2.1%. The sequenced sample consisted of pancreas tissue. The receptors were gathered from a male donor with IPEX syndrome.

V and J are TRBV5-6 and TRBJ2-3; 10 nucleotides line up with TRBD2. Germline trimming cut 4 bases from V and 7 bases from J; bases unmatched to any gene: 12. CDR3 length: 16 amino acids. CDR1 and CDR2 from the germline V gene are SGHDT and YYEEEE. The CDR3 is CASSLSPSGGRHTQYF. As DNA, the CDR3 is TGTGCCAGCAGCCTTTCCCCTAGCGGGGGTCGGCATACGCAGTATTTT.

This clone has only a few counts. CDR3 residues: CASSPGQGLGSPLHF. CDR3 nucleotides: TGTGCCAGCAGCCCGGGACAGGGCTTAGGGTCACCCCTCCACTTT. The J gene is TRBJ1-6, the V gene TRBV7-6; 9 nucleotides match TRBD1. Germline trimming cut 5 bases from V and 10 bases from J; bases unmatched to any gene: 9. Looked up from germline, CDR1 is SGHVS and CDR2 is FNYEAQ. The CDR3 is made up of 15 amino acids.

CDR3 DNA sequence: TGTGCCAGCAGCTTTTTTAGCGGGGGGGGCTCCTACGAGCAGTACTTC. This translates into CASSFFSGGGSYEQYF. The chain employs TRBV11-3 and TRBJ2-7; 11 nucleotides align to TRBD2. The germline CDR1 and CDR2 sequences are SGHNT and YENEEA. After removal of 3 bases from V and 0 bases from J, the junction contained 4 bases not matched to a gene. This CDR3 comprises 16 residues.

The chain employs TRBV11-2 and TRBJ2-7; possibly TRBD2 for D (6 bases). Per germline, CDR1 SGHAT and CDR2 FQNNGV. This CDR3 is built from 19 residues. The V end lost 5 bases, the J end lost 0 bases, and 26 bases lay between the germline ends. In DNA form, the CDR3 reads TGTGCCAGCAGCCGCCGGGTCCTATTTTGGGGGGAAAGCTCCTACGAGCAGTACTTC. The encoded protein is CASSRRVLFWGESSYEQYF. The full variable domain, rest sourced from reference TRBV11-2 and TRBJ2-7, is EAGVAQSPRYKIIEKRQSVAFWCNPISGHATLYWYQQILGQGPKLLIQFQNNGVVDDSQLPKDRFSAERLKGVDSTLKIQPAKLEDSAVYLCASSRRVLFWGESSYEQYFGPGTRLTVT.

CDR3 coding DNA: TGTGCCAGCAGAAGTTCCTCGGGCTCCTACAATGAGCAGTTCTTC. Its translation is CASRSSSGSYNEQFF. The gene calls are TRBV6-5 and TRBJ2-1; D is unclear. Germline CDR1 reads MNHEY; CDR2 reads SVGAGI. The CDR3 length is 15 residues. V was clipped by 6 bases and J by 0 bases, with 12 bases between them.

The V gene is TRBV23-1, the J gene TRBJ2-2; D gene unclear. TRBV23-1 belongs to the ORF category, with a function that is uncertain. The CDR3 contains 13 residues. With 2 bases removed from V and 1 base from J, the gap between germline ends came to 2 bases. The CDR3 reads CASSQENTGELFF. Here the CDR3 DNA reads TGCGCCAGCAGTCAAGAGAACACCGGGGAGCTGTTTTTT.

There are a few counts of this clone. The chain links TRBV7-9 to TRBJ2-7; 9 nucleotides align to TRBD2. The CDR3 totals 15 residues. Germline CDR1 is SEHNR and CDR2 is FQNEAQ (reference sequence). V lost 2 bases and J lost 2; bases outside the gene matches: 4. The CDR3: CASSLWASGTYEQYF. The CDR3 DNA sequence: TGTGCCAGCAGCTTATGGGCTAGCGGGACCTACGAGCAGTACTTC.

The chain has TRBV27 and TRBJ1-1; no clear D. The CDR3 length is 14 residues. Trimming cost V 2 bases and J 1 base, with 8 bases left between them. Germline lookup yields CDR1 MNHEY and CDR2 SMNVEV (reference sequence). The CDR3 region has the DNA TGTGCCAGCAGTTTAGGGCAGGCGAACACTGAAGCTTTCTTT. Translation gives CASSLGQANTEAFF.

The chain couples TRBV9 to TRBJ2-3, with 11 bases lining up with TRBD2. Germline assignment: CDR1 SGDLS and CDR2 YYNGEE. The J segment lost 7 bases and the V segment lost 3 bases, leaving 7 bases of the junction unmatched. The CDR3 has 15 residues. This CDR3 reads CASSAQTSGDYTQYF. DNA for the CDR3: TGTGCCAGCAGCGCACAGACTAGCGGGGACTATACGCAGTATTTT.

The chain's CDR3 is CASSSPRQGREKLFF. The DNA for the CDR3 is TGTGCCAGCAGCTCGCCCAGACAGGGAAGGGAAAAACTGTTTTTT. The chain has TRBV5-5 and TRBJ1-4; 7 bases agree with TRBD1. This CDR3 contains 15 residues. Germline lookup yields CDR1 SGHKS and CDR2 YYEKEE (reference sequence). V lost 3 bases to trimming and J lost 8 bases; unmatched junction nucleotides: 10.

The CDR3 DNA sequence: TGTGCCAGCTCCCAGCGGGAGGCACCTAGCACAGATACGCAGTATTTT. Translated: CASSQREAPSTDTQYF. The chain has TRBV18 and TRBJ2-3, with 9 nucleotides matching TRBD2. This CDR3 has 16 amino acids. Trimming cost V 6 bases and J 0 bases; bases outside gene matches: 7. Per germline, CDR1 KGHSH and CDR2 LQKENI.

This rearrangement joins TRBV6-5 to TRBJ1-6, with a tentative D call TRBD1 (6 bases). Per the germline V gene, CDR1 is MNHEY and CDR2 is SVGAGI. With 5 bases removed from V and 10 bases from J, the gap between germline ends came to 12 bases. This CDR3 has 13 residues. CDR3 sequence reads: CASSANRDSPLHF. As DNA, the CDR3 is TGTGCCAGCAGTGCCAACAGGGACTCACCCCTCCACTTT.

The sample holds a few counts of this clone. The chain uses TRBV11-3 and TRBJ2-1; D is possibly TRBD1 or TRBD2 (5 bases each). CDR3 length: 16 amino acids. The germline CDR1 and CDR2 sequences are SGHNT and YENEEA. V was shortened by 1 base and J by 2 bases, with 12 bases between the two germline ends. The CDR3 DNA is TGTGCCAGCAGCTTAGCCTTCAGGGAGCCCTACAATGAGCAGTTCTTC. Amino acid sequence: CASSLAFREPYNEQFF.

The CDR3 sequence: CASSSPGTSVADTQYF. For the CDR3, the DNA is TGCGCCAGCAGCTCGCCCGGGACTAGCGTTGCAGATACGCAGTATTTT. This chain connects TRBV5-1 to TRBJ2-3; 10 positions match TRBD2. The germline V gene encodes CDR1 SGHRS and CDR2 YFSETQ. Germline trimming cut 3 bases from V and 4 bases from J; bases unmatched to any gene: 8. CDR3 size: 16 residues. Looking up the rest from reference TRBV5-1 and TRBJ2-3 gives the full variable domain: KAGVTQTPRYLIKTRGQQVTLSCSPISGHRSVSWYQQTPGQGLQFLFEYFSETQRNKGNFPGRFSGRQFSNSRSEMNVSTLELGDSALYLCASSSPGTSVADTQYFGPGTRLTVL.

The rearrangement uses TRBV2 and TRBJ2-7; 7 nucleotides align to TRBD2. This CDR3 region has 14 residues. CDR1 SNHLY and CDR2 FYNNEI come from the germline V gene. The V segment lost 0 bases and the J segment 4 bases; nucleotides outside the gene matches: 3. The CDR3 DNA is TGTGCCAGCAGTGAAGCAGAGGGAGGGTACGAGCAGTACTTC. Its protein is CASSEAEGGYEQYF. Full variable domain (missing parts from reference TRBV2 and TRBJ2-7): EPEVTQTPSHQVTQMGQEVILRCVPISNHLYFYWYRQILGQKVEFLVSFYNNEISEKSEIFDDQFSVERPDGSNFTLKIRSTKLEDSAMYFCASSEAEGGYEQYFGPGTRLTVT.

V gene TRBV6-1 combines with J gene TRBJ2-7; TRBD1 agrees at 8 bases. The V gene end was trimmed by 4 bases and the J gene end by 5 bases; junction bases not matched to a gene: 10. Per the germline V gene, CDR1 is MNHNS and CDR2 is SASEGT. The CDR3 covers 15 residues. CDR3 loop: CASSGFRDRFHEQYF. The CDR3 nucleotides are TGTGCCAGCAGTGGATTTCGGGACAGGTTCCACGAGCAGTACTTC.